The rows below give T cell receptor beta chains drawn from one sample of a study of blood T cell repertoires in COVID-19. Produced via immunoSEQ multiplex PCR; TCRdb's table is partial and in-frame only. This sample carries about 190,000 clones, about 85% of them seen once, and the ten largest clones take 20%. The specimen sequenced was peripheral blood. These receptors came from a human donor in a cohort sampled during active COVID-19. CDR3s include the opening cysteine and the closing phenylalanine or tryptophan. The D gene is left open where the match is weak. The size entry is marked missing in some rows and otherwise reads once, few, many or a size class.

clone_size j_call v_call d_call cdr3_aa cdr3_nt
many TRBJ1-2 TRBV7-9 NA CASSNRGDYGYTF TGTGCCAGCAGCAATCGGGGGGACTATGGCTACACCTTC
NA TRBJ1-5 TRBV7-9 NA CASSLVTGRTQPQHF TGTGCCAGCAGCTTAGTCACTGGGAGGACTCAGCCCCAGCATTTT
few TRBJ1-2 TRBV7-8 NA CASSPSGEDYGYTF TGTGCCAGCAGCCCCTCCGGGGAGGACTATGGCTACACCTTC
NA TRBJ1-2 TRBV19 TRBD1 CASSIDPQGSRYYGYTF TGTGCCAGTAGTATAGACCCACAGGGGTCGAGGTACTATGGCTACACCTTC
NA TRBJ2-2 TRBV5-1 NA CASSLVGGTGELFF TGCGCCAGCAGCTTGGTGGGGGGCACCGGGGAGCTGTTTTTT
NA TRBJ2-7 TRBV19 NA CASSLTWGGQNYEQYF TGTGCCAGTAGTCTAACGTGGGGAGGACAAAACTACGAGCAGTACTTC
NA TRBJ2-2 TRBV11-3 TRBD1 CASSSTGWGPGELFF TGTGCCAGCAGCTCGACAGGGTGGGGTCCCGGGGAGCTGTTTTTT
NA TRBJ1-5 TRBV29-1 NA CSVVEDRENQPQHF TGCAGCGTTGTTGAGGACAGAGAGAATCAGCCCCAGCATTTT
NA TRBJ2-2 TRBV9 NA CASSVYGELFF TGTGCCAGCAGCGTATACGGGGAGCTGTTTTTT
NA TRBJ2-3 TRBV29-1 TRBD1 CSVETGPDTQYF TGCAGCGTTGAGACAGGGCCAGATACGCAGTATTTT